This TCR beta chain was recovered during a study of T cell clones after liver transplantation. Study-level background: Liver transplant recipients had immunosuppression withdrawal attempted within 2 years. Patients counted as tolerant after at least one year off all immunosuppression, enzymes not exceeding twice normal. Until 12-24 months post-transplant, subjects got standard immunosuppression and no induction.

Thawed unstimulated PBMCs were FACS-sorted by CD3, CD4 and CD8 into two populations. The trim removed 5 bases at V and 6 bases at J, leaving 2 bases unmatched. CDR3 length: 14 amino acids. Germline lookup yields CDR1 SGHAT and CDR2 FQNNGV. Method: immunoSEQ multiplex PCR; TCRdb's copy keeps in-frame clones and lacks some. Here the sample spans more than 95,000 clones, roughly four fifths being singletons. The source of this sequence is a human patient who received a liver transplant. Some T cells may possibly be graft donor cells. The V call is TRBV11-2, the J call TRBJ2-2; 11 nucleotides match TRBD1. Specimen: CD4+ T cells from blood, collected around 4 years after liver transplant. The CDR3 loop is CASSRDRGAGELFF. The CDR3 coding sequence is TGTGCCAGCAGCAGGGACAGGGGGGCCGGGGAGCTGTTTTTT.